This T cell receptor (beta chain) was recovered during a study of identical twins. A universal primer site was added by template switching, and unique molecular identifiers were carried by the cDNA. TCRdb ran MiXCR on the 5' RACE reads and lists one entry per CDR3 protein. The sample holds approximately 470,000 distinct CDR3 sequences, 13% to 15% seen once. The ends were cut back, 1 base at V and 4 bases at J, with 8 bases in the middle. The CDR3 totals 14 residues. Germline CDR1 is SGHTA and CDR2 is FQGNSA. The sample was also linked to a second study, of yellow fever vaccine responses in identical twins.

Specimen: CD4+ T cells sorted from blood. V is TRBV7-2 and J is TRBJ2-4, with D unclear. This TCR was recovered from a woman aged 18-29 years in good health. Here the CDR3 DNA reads TGTGCCAGCAGCTTAGAACAAGGAAAAAACATTCAGTACTTC. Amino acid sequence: CASSLEQGKNIQYF. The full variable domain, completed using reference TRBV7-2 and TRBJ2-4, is GAGVSQSPSNKVTEKGKDVELRCDPISGHTALYWYRQSLGQGLEFLIYFQGNSAPDKSGLPSDRFSAERTGGSVSTLTIQRTQQEDSAVYLCASSLEQGKNIQYFGAGTRLSVL.